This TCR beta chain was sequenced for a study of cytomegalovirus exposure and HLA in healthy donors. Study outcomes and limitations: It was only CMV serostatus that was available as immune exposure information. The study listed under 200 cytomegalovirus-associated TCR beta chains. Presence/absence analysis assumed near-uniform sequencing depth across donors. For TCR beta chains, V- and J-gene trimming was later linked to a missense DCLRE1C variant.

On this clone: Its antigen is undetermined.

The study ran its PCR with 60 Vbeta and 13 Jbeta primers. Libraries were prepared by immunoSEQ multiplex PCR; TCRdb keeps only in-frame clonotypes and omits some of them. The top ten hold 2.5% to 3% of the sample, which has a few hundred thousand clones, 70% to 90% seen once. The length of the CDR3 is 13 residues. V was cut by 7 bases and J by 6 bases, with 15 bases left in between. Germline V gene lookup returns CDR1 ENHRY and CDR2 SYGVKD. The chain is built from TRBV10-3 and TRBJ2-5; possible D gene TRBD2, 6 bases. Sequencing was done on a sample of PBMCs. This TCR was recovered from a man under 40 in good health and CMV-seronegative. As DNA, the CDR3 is TGTGCCATCAAGTTCCAGGAGGGAAAGACCCAGTACTTC. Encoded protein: CAIKFQEGKTQYF.